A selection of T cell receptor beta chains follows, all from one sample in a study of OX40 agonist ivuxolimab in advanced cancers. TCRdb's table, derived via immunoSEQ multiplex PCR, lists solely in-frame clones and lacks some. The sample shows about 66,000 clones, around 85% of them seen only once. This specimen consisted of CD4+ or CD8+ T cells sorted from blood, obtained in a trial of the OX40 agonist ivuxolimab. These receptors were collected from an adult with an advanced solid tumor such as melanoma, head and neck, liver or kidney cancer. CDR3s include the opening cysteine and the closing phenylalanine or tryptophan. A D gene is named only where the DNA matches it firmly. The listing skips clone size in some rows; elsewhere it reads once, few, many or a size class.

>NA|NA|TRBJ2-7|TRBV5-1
CASSLPQGEQYF
TGCGCCAGCAGCTTGCCGCAAGGCGAGCAGTACTTC
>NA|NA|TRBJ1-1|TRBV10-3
CAISESTGGHTEAFF
TGTGCCATCAGTGAGTCGACGGGGGGGCACACTGAAGCTTTCTTT
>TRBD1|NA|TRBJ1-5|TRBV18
CASSPETGGGDQPQHF
TGTGCCAGCTCACCAGAGACAGGGGGCGGGGATCAGCCCCAGCATTTT
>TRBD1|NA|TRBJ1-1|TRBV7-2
CASSLGDRVNVVAFF
TGTGCCAGCAGCTTGGGGGACAGGGTAAATGTGGTAGCTTTCTTT
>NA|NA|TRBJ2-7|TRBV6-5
CASSYSGAQPYEQYF
TGTGCCAGCAGTTACTCAGGGGCGCAACCTTACGAGCAGTACTTC
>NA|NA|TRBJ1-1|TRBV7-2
CASSPLGNTEAFF
TGTGCCAGCAGCCCCCTCGGGAACACTGAAGCTTTCTTT
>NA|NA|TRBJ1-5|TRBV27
CASSKFLNSNQPQHF
TGTGCCAGCAGTAAATTTCTGAATAGCAATCAGCCCCAGCATTTT
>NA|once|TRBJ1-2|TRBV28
CASSLGASGYTF
TGTGCCAGCAGTTTAGGAGCGTCTGGCTACACCTTC
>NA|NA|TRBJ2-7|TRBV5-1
CASSLVLGSYEQYF
TGCGCCAGCAGCTTGGTTTTAGGGTCTTACGAGCAGTACTTC
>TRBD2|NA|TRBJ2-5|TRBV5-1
CASSSTLAGGETQYF
TGCGCCAGCAGCTCCACTCTAGCGGGGGGAGAGACCCAGTACTTC
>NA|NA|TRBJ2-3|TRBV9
CASSVASSTDTQYF
TGTGCCAGCAGCGTAGCTTCTAGCACAGATACGCAGTATTTT
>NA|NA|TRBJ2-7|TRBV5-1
CASSSGGAPYEQYF
TGCGCCAGCAGCTCGGGCGGGGCCCCCTACGAGCAGTACTTC
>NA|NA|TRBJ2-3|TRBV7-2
CASSQGLGLSNTQYF
TGTGCCAGCAGCCAGGGGTTGGGCCTCAGCAATACGCAGTATTTT
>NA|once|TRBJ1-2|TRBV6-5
CASSKDITGYTF
TGTGCCAGCAGCAAGGACATCACTGGCTACACCTTC
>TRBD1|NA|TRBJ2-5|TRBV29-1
CSVARGQGETQYF
TGCAGCGTCGCAAGGGGACAGGGTGAGACCCAGTACTTC
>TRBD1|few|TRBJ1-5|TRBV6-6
CASQQGGNQPQHF
TGTGCCAGCCAACAGGGGGGCAATCAGCCCCAGCATTTT
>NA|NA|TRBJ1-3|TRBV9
CASREGVSGNTIYF
TGTGCCAGCAGAGAGGGGGTCTCTGGAAACACCATATATTTT
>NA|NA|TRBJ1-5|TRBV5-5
CASSLEGISNQPQHF
TGTGCCAGCAGCTTGGAAGGGATTAGCAATCAGCCCCAGCATTTT
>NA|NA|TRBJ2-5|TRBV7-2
CASSLSWLETQYF
TGTGCCAGCAGCCTGTCGTGGTTGGAGACCCAGTACTTC
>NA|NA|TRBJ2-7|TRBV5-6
CASSLGLGTRDYEQYF
TGTGCCAGCAGCTTGGGTCTCGGGACACGGGATTACGAGCAGTACTTC
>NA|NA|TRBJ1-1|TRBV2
CASSEGLNTEAFF
TGTGCCAGCAGTGAGGGATTGAACACTGAAGCTTTCTTT
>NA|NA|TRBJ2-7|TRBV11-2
CASSESHQVSLPYEQYF
TGTGCCAGCAGCGAATCTCACCAGGTCTCCCTCCCCTACGAGCAGTACTTC